Listed below are T cell receptor beta chains from one sample, sequenced in a study of cytomegalovirus exposure and HLA in healthy donors. Method: immunoSEQ multiplex PCR; TCRdb's copy keeps in-frame clones and lacks some. The table records some 87,000 clones, roughly 70% of them present only once. Sequencing input: PBMCs. These receptors were taken from a woman aged 45-65 years in good health and CMV-seropositive. Both conserved end residues are part of each CDR3. A D gene is named only where the DNA matches it firmly. The size entry is marked missing in some rows and otherwise reads once, few, many or a size class.

length: 18; size: -; V: TRBV7-2; D: -; J: TRBJ2-7; DNA: TGTGCCAGCATCTCGAGGCCTCTCGGGGATCTCGCCCGCTACGAGCAGTACTTC; CDR3: CASISRPLGDLARYEQYF
length: 15; size: -; V: TRBV19; D: -; J: TRBJ2-2; DNA: TGTGCCAGTAGTTCTACGGACAGAAACACCGGGGAGCTGTTTTTT; CDR3: CASSSTDRNTGELFF
length: 14; size: few; V: TRBV4-3; D: -; J: TRBJ2-5; DNA: TGCGCCAGCAGCCAAGATTCGGGGGAAGAGACCCAGTACTTC; CDR3: CASSQDSGEETQYF
length: 12; size: few; V: TRBV2; D: -; J: TRBJ1-4; DNA: TGTGCCAGCAGTGGGGAGATGAAAAAACTGTTTTTT; CDR3: CASSGEMKKLFF
length: 17; size: -; V: TRBV14; D: TRBD2; J: TRBJ2-1; DNA: TGTGCCAGCAGCACAATTCTTCTAGCGGGAGGGAGGAATGAGCAGTTCTTC; CDR3: CASSTILLAGGRNEQFF
length: 13; size: -; V: TRBV4-1; D: TRBD1; J: TRBJ1-1; DNA: TGCGCCAGCAGCCGGGACAGTAGCACTGAAGCTTTCTTT; CDR3: CASSRDSSTEAFF
length: 14; size: -; V: TRBV28; D: TRBD1; J: TRBJ2-7; DNA: TGTGCCAGCAGGCGACAGGGGTTTTCCTACGAGCAGTACTTC; CDR3: CASRRQGFSYEQYF
length: 15; size: -; V: TRBV5-4; D: -; J: TRBJ1-2; DNA: TGTGCCAGCAGCTTGATCACAGGGTTACCGGGTGGCTACATCTTC; CDR3: CASSLITGLPGGYIF
length: 15; size: -; V: TRBV5-1; D: -; J: TRBJ2-3; DNA: TGCGCCAGCAGCTTGGGGGTAGGCGGTACAGATACGCAGTATTTT; CDR3: CASSLGVGGTDTQYF
length: 15; size: once; V: TRBV18; D: TRBD1; J: TRBJ1-4; DNA: TGTGCCAGCTCACCAATGGACAGGGGGGACGAAAAACTGTTTTTT; CDR3: CASSPMDRGDEKLFF
length: 13; size: few; V: TRBV2; D: -; J: TRBJ1-2; DNA: TGTGCCAGCAGTGATAGGAGCTTTCATGGCTACACCTTC; CDR3: CASSDRSFHGYTF
length: 14; size: -; V: TRBV11-1; D: TRBD1; J: TRBJ1-5; DNA: TGTGCCAGCAGCTCGGACAGGGGAAATCAGCCCCAGCATTTT; CDR3: CASSSDRGNQPQHF
length: 16; size: once; V: TRBV7-6; D: TRBD1; J: TRBJ1-4; DNA: TGTGCCAGCAGTCCAGGGGACAGCTGGTGGGATGAAAAACTGTTTTTT; CDR3: CASSPGDSWWDEKLFF
length: 15; size: once; V: TRBV19; D: -; J: TRBJ1-4; DNA: TGTGCCAGTAGTACCACCGGGAGCCTGGGGAAAAAACTGTTTTTT; CDR3: CASSTTGSLGKKLFF
length: 13; size: few; V: TRBV28; D: -; J: TRBJ1-5; DNA: TGTGCCAGTTGCAGGGGCCTGAATCAGCCCCAGCATTTT; CDR3: CASCRGLNQPQHF
length: 15; size: -; V: TRBV5-1; D: TRBD2; J: TRBJ2-1; DNA: TGCGCCAGCAGCTTGGAGGTAGCGGGAGCTGCTGAGCAGTTCTTC; CDR3: CASSLEVAGAAEQFF
length: 15; size: -; V: TRBV27; D: TRBD1; J: TRBJ1-5; DNA: TGTGCCAGCAGGGGTGACAGGGGTGGCAATCAGCCCCAGCATTTT; CDR3: CASRGDRGGNQPQHF
length: 14; size: -; V: TRBV5-1; D: -; J: TRBJ1-2; DNA: TGCGCCAGCAGCTACTCAGCCAGGGCCCATGGCTACACCTTC; CDR3: CASSYSARAHGYTF
length: 13; size: -; V: TRBV11-2; D: -; J: TRBJ2-1; DNA: TGTGCCAGCAGCCCCCCGACTAACAATGAGCAGTTCTTC; CDR3: CASSPPTNNEQFF
length: 17; size: -; V: TRBV9; D: TRBD2; J: TRBJ2-3; DNA: TGTGCCAGCAGCGTAAATTTCGCGGGAGGGAGCGCAGATACGCAGTATTTT; CDR3: CASSVNFAGGSADTQYF
length: 17; size: few; V: TRBV4-3; D: TRBD1; J: TRBJ2-3; DNA: TGCGCCAGCAGCCACAGCTCAGGGGGCCGGTCCACAGATACGCAGTATTTT; CDR3: CASSHSSGGRSTDTQYF
length: 15; size: once; V: TRBV5-4; D: -; J: TRBJ2-1; DNA: TGTGCCAGCAGCTTATCGGGAGTCACCTCGGGTGAGCAGTTCTTC; CDR3: CASSLSGVTSGEQFF
length: 13; size: -; V: TRBV28; D: -; J: TRBJ1-1; DNA: TGTGCCAGCCTAGACAGCCTGAACACTGAAGCTTTCTTT; CDR3: CASLDSLNTEAFF
length: 17; size: -; V: TRBV5-4; D: -; J: TRBJ2-1; DNA: TGTGCCAGCAGCTTGGGCCGGGGTCCCCGCGGGTTCGATGAGCAGTTCTTC; CDR3: CASSLGRGPRGFDEQFF
length: 14; size: -; V: TRBV18; D: -; J: TRBJ2-5; DNA: TGTGCCAGCTCACCTGCGGGAAGCTGGGAGACCCAGTACTTC; CDR3: CASSPAGSWETQYF
length: 16; size: -; V: TRBV6-5; D: -; J: TRBJ2-3; DNA: TGTGCCAGCAGTTACGGGGTCAGCAGGGCGACAGATACGCAGTATTTT; CDR3: CASSYGVSRATDTQYF
length: 14; size: -; V: TRBV2; D: TRBD1; J: TRBJ1-2; DNA: TGTGCCAGCACGAGGGGACAGGGGGCGTATGGCTACACCTTC; CDR3: CASTRGQGAYGYTF